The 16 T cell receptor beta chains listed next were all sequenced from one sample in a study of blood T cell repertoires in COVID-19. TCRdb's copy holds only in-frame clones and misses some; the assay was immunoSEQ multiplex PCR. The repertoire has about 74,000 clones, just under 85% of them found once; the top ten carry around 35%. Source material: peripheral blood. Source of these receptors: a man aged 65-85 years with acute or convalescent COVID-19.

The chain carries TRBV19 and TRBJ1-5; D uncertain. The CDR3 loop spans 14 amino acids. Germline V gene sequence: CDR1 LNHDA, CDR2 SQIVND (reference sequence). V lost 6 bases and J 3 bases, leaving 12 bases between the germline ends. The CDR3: CASSVSGLNQPQHF. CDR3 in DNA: TGTGCCAGTAGCGTCTCTGGGCTCAATCAGCCCCAGCATTTT.

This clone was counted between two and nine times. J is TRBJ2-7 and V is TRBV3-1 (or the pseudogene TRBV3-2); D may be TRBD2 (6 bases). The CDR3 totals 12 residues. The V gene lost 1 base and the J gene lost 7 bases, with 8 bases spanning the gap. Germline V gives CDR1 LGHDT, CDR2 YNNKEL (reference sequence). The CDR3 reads CASSQGAGEQYF. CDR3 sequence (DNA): TGTGCCAGCAGCCAAGGGGCGGGGGAGCAGTACTTC.

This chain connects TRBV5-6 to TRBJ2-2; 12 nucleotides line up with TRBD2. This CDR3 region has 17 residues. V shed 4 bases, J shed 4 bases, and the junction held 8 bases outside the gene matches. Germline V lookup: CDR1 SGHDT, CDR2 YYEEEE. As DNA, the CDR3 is TGTGCCAGCAGCCGACTAGCGGGAGTGGAAGGCACCGGGGAGCTGTTTTTT. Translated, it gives CASSRLAGVEGTGELFF.

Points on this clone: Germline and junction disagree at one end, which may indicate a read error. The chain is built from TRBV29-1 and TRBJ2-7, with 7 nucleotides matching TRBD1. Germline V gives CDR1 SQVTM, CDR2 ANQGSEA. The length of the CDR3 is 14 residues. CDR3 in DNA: TGCAGCGTTCAAGACAGGGCTAGGTCCTACGAGCAGTACTTC. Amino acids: CSVQDRARSYEQYF.

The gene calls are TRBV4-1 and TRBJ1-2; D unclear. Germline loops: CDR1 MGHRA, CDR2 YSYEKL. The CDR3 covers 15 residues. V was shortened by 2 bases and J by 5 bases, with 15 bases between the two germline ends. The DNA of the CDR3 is TGCGCCAGCAGCCAATTGGCCGGGGTTGGGTATGGCTACACCTTC. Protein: CASSQLAGVGYGYTF.

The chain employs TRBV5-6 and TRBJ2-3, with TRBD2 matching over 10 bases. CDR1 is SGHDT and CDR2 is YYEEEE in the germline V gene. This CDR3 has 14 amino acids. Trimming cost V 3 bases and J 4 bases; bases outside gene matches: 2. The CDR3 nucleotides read TGTGCCAGCAGCTACAGCGGGAGGGCAGATACGCAGTATTTT. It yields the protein CASSYSGRADTQYF.

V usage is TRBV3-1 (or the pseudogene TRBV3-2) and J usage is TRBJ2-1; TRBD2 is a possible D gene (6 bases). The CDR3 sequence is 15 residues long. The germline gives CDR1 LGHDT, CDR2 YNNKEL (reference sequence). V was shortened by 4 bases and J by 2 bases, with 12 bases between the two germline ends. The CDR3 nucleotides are TGTGCCAGCAGCCGGGGACTCATTACCTACAATGAGCAGTTCTTC. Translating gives CASSRGLITYNEQFF.

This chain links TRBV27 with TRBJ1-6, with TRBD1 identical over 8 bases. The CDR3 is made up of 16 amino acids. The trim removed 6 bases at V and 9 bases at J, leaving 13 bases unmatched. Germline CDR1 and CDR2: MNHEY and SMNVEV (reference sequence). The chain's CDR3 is CASSLGGTGGRSPLHF. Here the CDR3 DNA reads TGTGCCAGCAGCCTCGGGGGGACAGGCGGTCGTTCACCCCTCCACTTT.

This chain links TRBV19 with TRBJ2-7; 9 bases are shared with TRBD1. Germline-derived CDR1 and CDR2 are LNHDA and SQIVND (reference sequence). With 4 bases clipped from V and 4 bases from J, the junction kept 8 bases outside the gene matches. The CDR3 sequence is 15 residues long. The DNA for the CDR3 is TGTGCCAGTAGTAGGTCCGGGACAGGGCTTTACGAGCAGTACTTC. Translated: CASSRSGTGLYEQYF.

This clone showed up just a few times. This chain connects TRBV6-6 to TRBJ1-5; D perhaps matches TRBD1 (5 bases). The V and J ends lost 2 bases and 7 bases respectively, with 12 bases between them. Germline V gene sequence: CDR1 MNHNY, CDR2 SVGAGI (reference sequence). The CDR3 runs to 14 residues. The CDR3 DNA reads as TGTGCCAGCAGTTACCAAGGGGTAAGGCAGCCCCAGCATTTT. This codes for CASSYQGVRQPQHF.

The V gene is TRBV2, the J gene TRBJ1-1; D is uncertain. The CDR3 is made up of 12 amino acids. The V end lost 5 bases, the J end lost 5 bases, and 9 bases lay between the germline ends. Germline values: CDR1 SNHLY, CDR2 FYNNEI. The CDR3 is CASSQGRTEAFF. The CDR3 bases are TGTGCCAGCAGTCAAGGGAGGACTGAAGCTTTCTTT.

The CDR3 nucleotides read TGTGCCAGCAGACCGGGACAGTGGAAAGAGGGGTATCAGCCCCAGCATTTT. Protein: CASRPGQWKEGYQPQHF. The rearrangement uses TRBV28 and TRBJ1-5, with 7 bases fitting TRBD1. Per germline, CDR1 MDHEN and CDR2 SYDVKM. The CDR3 sequence is 17 residues long. V dropped 6 bases and J dropped 5; count of bases not matched to a gene: 16.

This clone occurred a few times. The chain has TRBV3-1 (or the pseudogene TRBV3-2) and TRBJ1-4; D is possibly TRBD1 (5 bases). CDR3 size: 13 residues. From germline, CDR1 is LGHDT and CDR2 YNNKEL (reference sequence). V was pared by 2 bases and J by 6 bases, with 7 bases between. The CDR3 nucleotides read TGTGCCAGCAGCCAACCGGGGGATGAAAAACTGTTTTTT. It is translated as CASSQPGDEKLFF.

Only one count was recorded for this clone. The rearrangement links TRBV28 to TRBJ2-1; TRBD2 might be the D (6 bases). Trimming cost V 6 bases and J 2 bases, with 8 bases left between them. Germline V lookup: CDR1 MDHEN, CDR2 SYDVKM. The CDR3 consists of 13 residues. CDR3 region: CASSPSAYNEQFF. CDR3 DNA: TGTGCCAGCAGCCCTAGCGCCTACAATGAGCAGTTCTTC.

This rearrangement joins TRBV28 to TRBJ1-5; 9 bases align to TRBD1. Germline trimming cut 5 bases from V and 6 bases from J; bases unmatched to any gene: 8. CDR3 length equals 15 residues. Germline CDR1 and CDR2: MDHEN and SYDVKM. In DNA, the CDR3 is TGTGCCAGCAGTCCCGCGACAGGGGGAATTCAGCCCCAGCATTTT. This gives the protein CASSPATGGIQPQHF.

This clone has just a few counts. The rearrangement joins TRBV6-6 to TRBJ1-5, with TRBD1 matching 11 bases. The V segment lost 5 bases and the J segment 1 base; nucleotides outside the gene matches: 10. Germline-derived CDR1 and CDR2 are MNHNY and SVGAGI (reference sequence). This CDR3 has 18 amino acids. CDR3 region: CASSLGQGVKLSNQPQHF. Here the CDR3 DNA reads TGTGCCAGCAGTCTGGGACAGGGGGTAAAGTTGAGCAATCAGCCCCAGCATTTT.